The TCR beta chain under discussion was sequenced for a study of T-cell reconstitution after alpha-beta-depleted transplantation in children (dated by TCRdb to 2016 to 2017). In terms of the full investigation: T-cell immune reconstitution after TCRalphabeta/CD19-depleted allogeneic hematopoietic cell transplantation in children was quantitatively tracked in the study by means of TCR repertoire profiling.

The receptor library was made with PCR. Sequenced on an Illumina HiSeq 2500. Molecular barcoding was employed in the preparation of TCR libraries, with unique molecular identifiers being used to normalize TCRbeta repertoire quantification. The raw public data were reprocessed by TCRdb itself: fastp quality trimming at Q25, MiXCR clonotype calling, in-frame beta chains only. Each record represents a unique CDR3 protein, reported with the most common genes and DNA among its rows. The sample has 350,000 to 400,000 distinct CDR3 sequences on record, over 20% of them singletons. 3% to 4.5% of the sample rests with the top ten. Including the terminal cysteine and phenylalanine, the CDR3 comprises 16 residues. Only the CDR3 DNA is retained, 48 bases long and in frame from the first base. Trimming leaves V shorter by 3 bases and J shorter by 6 bases, with the junction holding 7 bases beyond the gene matches.

Of note for this clonotype: This receptor's antigen is unknown. The record has no base qualities; no much larger clone is one base away.

Sequenced here: PBMCs from the stem cell graft donor, sampled from the stem cell graft. Recombination linked TRBV12-3 or TRBV12-4 to TRBJ2-2, and 10 junctional nucleotides match TRBD1. The sequence derives from a human donor who donated a stem cell graft to a child with acute myeloid leukemia. CDR3 sequence: CASSLGRTGGAGELFF. The DNA reads TGTGCCAGCAGTTTGGGAAGGACAGGGGGGGCCGGGGAGCTGTTTTTT.